The sequence of this TCR beta chain was determined in a study of memory CD4+ T cells and cytomegalovirus serostatus. Across the study: Of the healthy Belgian adults, roughly ten were CMV seropositive and 24 seronegative.

General study points: Each of 55 to 80 CMV-associated TCRbeta sequences occurred in one to five individuals. The CMV-associated TCR signature appears largely within the CD4+ memory repertoire.

Single viable CD3+CD4+CD8-CD45RO+ cells were sorted as the memory CD4+ T cells. Only in-frame clones appear in the TCRdb table, and some are missing; sequencing was by immunoSEQ multiplex PCR. The sample lists around 38,000 clones, 76% seen once, with roughly 6.7% in the top ten. CDR3 length equals 14 residues. Trimming took 6 bases from V and 0 from J, leaving 10 bases between them. Per the germline V gene, CDR1 is SGHNT and CDR2 is YENEEA. On this clone itself: The antigen is undetermined.

Sequencing was carried out using memory CD4+ T cells from blood. The receptor was derived from an adult in good health and CMV-seronegative. The genes are TRBV11-3 and TRBJ2-3, with D maybe TRBD2 (5 bases). The CDR3 nucleotides read TGTGCCAGCAGTCGGGAACGGAGCACAGATACGCAGTATTTT. The encoded protein is CASSRERSTDTQYF.